This T cell receptor (beta chain) derives from a study of cytomegalovirus exposure and HLA in healthy donors. This PCR relied on a set of 60 Vbeta primers and 13 Jbeta primers. Assay: immunoSEQ multiplex PCR; the TCRdb copy retains only in-frame clones and omits some. The data hold over 95,000 clones, with 65% to 80% observed a single time. Worth noting for this clone: Antigen: not known.

The CDR3 has 14 residues. Trimming removed 2 bases from V and 4 bases from J, with 8 bases in between. Germline-derived CDR1 and CDR2 are SGHTA and FQGNSA. The study's findings and limits: Altogether, about 160 TCR beta chains were recorded as cytomegalovirus-associated.

The chain links TRBV7-2 to TRBJ2-2; the D gene is possibly TRBD2 (7 bases). The sample was PBMCs. This clonotype was obtained from a female donor in good health and CMV-seronegative. The CDR3 DNA reads as TGTGCCAGCAGCTTAAGGGGGGGCACCGGGGAGCTGTTTTTT. As protein: CASSLRGGTGELFF.